Listed below are T cell receptor beta chains from one sample, sequenced in a study of shared clonotypes between healthy human individuals. Measured with immunoSEQ multiplex PCR; TCRdb has only the in-frame clones, and not every one. Of fewer than 650,000 clones listed, around 80% were seen once; the top ten hold about 12%. The sequencing sample was made of PBMCs. The source of these receptors is a woman between 35 and 50 years old in good health. Some clones in this sample may be carry-over from other donors' samples. Both conserved end residues are part of each CDR3. Each record gives: J gene, clone size, D gene, CDR3 length, V gene, CDR3 protein, CDR3 DNA. The D gene is left open where the match is weak. The size of a clone is reported for some rows only, either as once, few or many, or as a class for expanded clones.

j_gene: TRBJ2-7; abundance: -; d_gene: -; len: 15; v_gene: TRBV7-8; CDR3aa: CASSLVLGETGEQYF; CDR3nt: TGTGCCAGCAGCTTAGTGTTGGGGGAGACGGGCGAGCAGTACTTC
j_gene: TRBJ1-1; abundance: -; d_gene: -; len: 13; v_gene: TRBV28; CDR3aa: CASSATMNTEAFF; CDR3nt: TGTGCCAGCAGTGCCACCATGAACACTGAAGCTTTCTTT
j_gene: TRBJ2-7; abundance: once; d_gene: -; len: 14; v_gene: TRBV5-1; CDR3aa: CASSLGPPTGEQYF; CDR3nt: TGCGCCAGCAGCTTAGGACCACCCACCGGCGAGCAGTACTTC
j_gene: TRBJ2-1; abundance: -; d_gene: TRBD1; len: 13; v_gene: TRBV29-1; CDR3aa: CSVDATGRSEQFF; CDR3nt: TGCAGCGTTGACGCGACAGGGCGAAGTGAGCAGTTCTTC
j_gene: TRBJ2-2; abundance: -; d_gene: -; len: 14; v_gene: TRBV9; CDR3aa: CASSVGGQTGELFF; CDR3nt: TGTGCCAGCAGCGTAGGCGGACAAACCGGGGAGCTGTTTTTT
j_gene: TRBJ2-2; abundance: -; d_gene: -; len: 15; v_gene: TRBV5-3; CDR3aa: CARSRYPSVAGELFF; CDR3nt: TGTGCCAGAAGCCGCTACCCTAGCGTTGCCGGGGAGCTGTTTTTT
j_gene: TRBJ2-7; abundance: -; d_gene: TRBD2; len: 16; v_gene: TRBV19; CDR3aa: CASSKRGSSGSYEQYF; CDR3nt: TGTGCCAGTAGCAAGAGAGGGTCTAGCGGGAGTTACGAGCAGTACTTC
j_gene: TRBJ2-7; abundance: once; d_gene: -; len: 16; v_gene: TRBV27; CDR3aa: CASTGDTGLLQGEQYF; CDR3nt: TGTGCCAGCACAGGGGACACGGGACTACTACAGGGGGAGCAGTACTTC
j_gene: TRBJ2-2; abundance: -; d_gene: TRBD1; len: 15; v_gene: TRBV25-1; CDR3aa: CASRVTGTGAGELFF; CDR3nt: TGTGCCAGCAGGGTAACCGGGACAGGGGCCGGGGAGCTGTTTTTT
j_gene: TRBJ1-2; abundance: -; d_gene: TRBD1; len: 16; v_gene: TRBV25-1; CDR3aa: CASSESPGQRFYGYTF; CDR3nt: TGTGCCAGCAGTGAGAGCCCGGGACAGCGCTTCTATGGCTACACCTTC
j_gene: TRBJ1-3; abundance: once; d_gene: -; len: 16; v_gene: TRBV9; CDR3aa: CASSPKERFSGNTIYF; CDR3nt: TGTGCCAGCAGCCCCAAAGAGCGTTTCTCTGGAAACACCATATATTTT
j_gene: TRBJ2-2; abundance: many; d_gene: TRBD2; len: 16; v_gene: TRBV4-2; CDR3aa: CASSQGGTINTGELFF; CDR3nt: TGTGCCAGCAGCCAAGGGGGGACTATTAACACCGGGGAGCTGTTTTTT
j_gene: TRBJ1-1; abundance: -; d_gene: -; len: 16; v_gene: TRBV27; CDR3aa: CAGSLSFWAPGYEAFF; CDR3nt: TGTGCCGGCAGTTTATCTTTCTGGGCCCCAGGATATGAAGCTTTCTTT
j_gene: TRBJ2-1; abundance: once; d_gene: TRBD2; len: 18; v_gene: TRBV6-4; CDR3aa: CASSDSPALADAYNEQFF; CDR3nt: TGTGCCAGCAGTGACTCCCCCGCACTAGCGGATGCCTACAATGAGCAGTTCTTC
j_gene: TRBJ1-5; abundance: -; d_gene: -; len: 17; v_gene: TRBV7-8; CDR3aa: CASSIGEWGESNQPQHF; CDR3nt: TGTGCCAGCAGCATAGGGGAGTGGGGTGAGAGCAATCAGCCCCAGCATTTT
j_gene: TRBJ1-2; abundance: few; d_gene: -; len: 12; v_gene: TRBV7-3; CDR3aa: CASSLRGGGYTF; CDR3nt: TGTGCCAGCAGCCTACGGGGAGGCGGCTACACCTTC
j_gene: TRBJ2-5; abundance: -; d_gene: -; len: 13; v_gene: TRBV2; CDR3aa: CASSPMFQETQYF; CDR3nt: TGTGCCAGCAGCCCTATGTTCCAAGAGACCCAGTACTTC
j_gene: TRBJ1-2; abundance: many; d_gene: TRBD1; len: 13; v_gene: TRBV29-1; CDR3aa: CSVEETGDGGYTF; CDR3nt: TGCAGCGTTGAAGAAACAGGGGATGGTGGCTACACCTTC
j_gene: TRBJ2-7; abundance: -; d_gene: -; len: 15; v_gene: TRBV28; CDR3aa: CASSTPRGEGYEQYF; CDR3nt: TGTGCCAGCAGTACCCCCCGGGGAGAGGGCTACGAGCAGTACTTC
j_gene: TRBJ2-1; abundance: -; d_gene: TRBD2; len: 17; v_gene: TRBV5-6; CDR3aa: CASSFTRFSGSYNEQFF; CDR3nt: TGTGCCAGCAGCTTTACGCGTTTTAGCGGGTCCTACAATGAGCAGTTCTTC
j_gene: TRBJ2-3; abundance: -; d_gene: -; len: 12; v_gene: TRBV9; CDR3aa: CASSVEGDTQYF; CDR3nt: TGTGCCAGCAGCGTGGAGGGTGATACGCAGTATTTT
j_gene: TRBJ2-1; abundance: -; d_gene: -; len: 12; v_gene: TRBV13; CDR3aa: CASSLGSDEQFF; CDR3nt: TGTGCCAGCAGCTTAGGCAGCGATGAGCAGTTCTTC
j_gene: TRBJ1-1; abundance: few; d_gene: -; len: 12; v_gene: TRBV29-1; CDR3aa: CSGRWMGTEAFF; CDR3nt: TGCAGCGGCCGTTGGATGGGCACTGAAGCTTTCTTT
j_gene: TRBJ2-1; abundance: few; d_gene: TRBD2; len: 15; v_gene: TRBV9; CDR3aa: CASSAGTITYNEQFF; CDR3nt: TGTGCCAGCAGCGCCGGGACTATTACCTACAATGAGCAGTTCTTC
j_gene: TRBJ2-1; abundance: -; d_gene: -; len: 14; v_gene: TRBV5-1; CDR3aa: CASSLGRDNNEQFF; CDR3nt: TGCGCCAGCAGCTTGGGGCGGGACAACAATGAGCAGTTCTTC
j_gene: TRBJ2-1; abundance: -; d_gene: TRBD2; len: 15; v_gene: TRBV2; CDR3aa: CASTRTAGNYNEQFF; CDR3nt: TGTGCCAGCACCAGAACAGCGGGGAACTACAATGAGCAGTTCTTC
j_gene: TRBJ2-1; abundance: -; d_gene: TRBD1; len: 16; v_gene: TRBV7-9; CDR3aa: CASSSRDRVESDEQFF; CDR3nt: TGTGCCAGCAGCTCCCGGGACAGGGTGGAGAGCGATGAGCAGTTCTTC
j_gene: TRBJ2-3; abundance: -; d_gene: TRBD1; len: 19; v_gene: TRBV7-7; CDR3aa: CASSCPTGTGTIPTDTQYF; CDR3nt: TGTGCCAGCAGCTGCCCGACAGGGACCGGGACCATCCCCACAGATACGCAGTATTTT
j_gene: TRBJ2-1; abundance: -; d_gene: TRBD2; len: 15; v_gene: TRBV4-1; CDR3aa: CASSQVGRALNEQFF; CDR3nt: TGCGCCAGCAGCCAAGTCGGGAGGGCCCTCAATGAGCAGTTCTTC
j_gene: TRBJ1-5; abundance: -; d_gene: -; len: 14; v_gene: TRBV28; CDR3aa: CASSLGSDMQPQHF; CDR3nt: TGTGCCAGCAGTTTAGGTTCGGACATGCAGCCCCAGCATTTT
j_gene: TRBJ2-1; abundance: -; d_gene: -; len: 17; v_gene: TRBV12-5; CDR3aa: CASGLVLGRDGYNEQFF; CDR3nt: TGTGCTAGTGGTTTGGTACTTGGGCGGGACGGGTACAATGAGCAGTTCTTC
j_gene: TRBJ1-1; abundance: -; d_gene: -; len: 15; v_gene: TRBV4-2; CDR3aa: CASSQDARGEPEAFF; CDR3nt: TGTGCCAGCAGCCAAGATGCGAGGGGAGAACCTGAAGCTTTCTTT
j_gene: TRBJ1-1; abundance: -; d_gene: -; len: 13; v_gene: TRBV18; CDR3aa: CASSPGPRTEAFF; CDR3nt: TGTGCCAGCTCACCGGGACCCAGGACTGAAGCTTTCTTT
j_gene: TRBJ2-7; abundance: -; d_gene: -; len: 12; v_gene: TRBV6-6; CDR3aa: CASSSDYYEQYF; CDR3nt: TGTGCCAGCAGTTCGGACTATTACGAGCAGTACTTC
j_gene: TRBJ2-1; abundance: many; d_gene: -; len: 16; v_gene: TRBV5-1; CDR3aa: CASSLPRGGSYNEQFF; CDR3nt: TGCGCCAGCAGCTTGCCGCGCGGTGGCTCCTACAATGAGCAGTTCTTC
j_gene: TRBJ1-4; abundance: -; d_gene: -; len: 15; v_gene: TRBV19; CDR3aa: CASSSRDGGNEKLFF; CDR3nt: TGTGCCAGTAGTAGCCGGGACGGAGGTAATGAAAAACTGTTTTTT
j_gene: TRBJ2-3; abundance: few; d_gene: TRBD2; len: 16; v_gene: TRBV28; CDR3aa: CASRASGAGVWDTQYF; CDR3nt: TGTGCCAGCAGGGCGAGCGGAGCGGGGGTCTGGGATACGCAGTATTTT
j_gene: TRBJ2-5; abundance: many; d_gene: -; len: 20; v_gene: TRBV30; CDR3aa: CAWSRPGTSYRTRYQETQYF; CDR3nt: TGTGCCTGGAGCAGACCTGGGACGTCTTATCGTACCCGGTACCAAGAGACCCAGTACTTC
j_gene: TRBJ1-1; abundance: few; d_gene: -; len: 13; v_gene: TRBV6-4; CDR3aa: CASSDNMNTEAFF; CDR3nt: TGTGCCAGCAGTGACAACATGAACACTGAAGCTTTCTTT
j_gene: TRBJ2-7; abundance: -; d_gene: TRBD1; len: 15; v_gene: TRBV27; CDR3aa: CASSYKTGWAYEQYF; CDR3nt: TGTGCCAGCAGTTACAAGACAGGGTGGGCCTACGAGCAGTACTTC